The T cell receptor (beta chain) under discussion was sequenced for a study of metastatic and nonmetastatic thyroid tumors. This clone rates as medium-sized. None of the patients had undergone any treatment ahead of thyroid surgery. MiXCR was used by TCRdb to re-call the PCR reads. Altogether about 16,000 clones are present, 20% to 30% being singletons, with the ten largest covering approximately 8%. CDR1 and CDR2 (germline): SNHLY, FYNNEI. This CDR3 comprises 15 residues. Trimming pared 4 bases from V and 5 bases from J, leaving 12 bases between. This sequence originates from a female donor with papillary thyroid cancer or a benign thyroid nodule (not recorded which). Some clones in this sample may be carry-over from other donors' samples. The chain links TRBV2 to TRBJ1-6, with D perhaps TRBD1 (6 bases). Sequencing used tumor tissue. The CDR3 spells CASSVQGQDNSPLHF. CDR3 DNA sequence: TGTGCCAGCAGTGTCCAGGGGCAGGATAATTCACCCCTCCACTTT.